These T cell receptor beta chains were read from a single sample in a study of T cells in tuberculosis. Only in-frame clones appear in the TCRdb table, and some are missing; sequencing was by immunoSEQ multiplex PCR. The table lists 80,000 to 100,000 clones, approximately 91% of them singletons. Sequencing was done on a sample of CD1b-GMM tetramer-negative cells sorted from PBMCs. The receptors shown here come from an adult woman with latent tuberculosis. CDR3s include the opening cysteine and the closing phenylalanine or tryptophan. A D gene is named only where the DNA matches it firmly.

TRBJ1-2	-	TRBV5-8	CASSLGTVVYGYTF
TRBJ2-2	-	TRBV4-2	CASSLRQDWTGELFF
TRBJ2-1	TRBD1	TRBV7-9	CASFHRDRYNEQFF
TRBJ1-2	TRBD1	TRBV19	CASNRRDSSNYGYTF
TRBJ2-1	TRBD2	TRBV30	CAWAVLAIAGSSYNEQFF
TRBJ1-1	-	TRBV4-2	CASSHIRGSGDGIEAFF
TRBJ1-2	-	TRBV13	CASNGRGTNYGYTF
TRBJ2-4	TRBD2	TRBV5-4	CASSGPGGLSIQYF
TRBJ2-2	TRBD1	TRBV11-2	CASSPNTGGENTGELFF
TRBJ2-1	TRBD2	TRBV5-1	CASSVGTPGGGSVYEQFF
TRBJ2-6	TRBD1	TRBV19	CASGQGVSGANVLTF
TRBJ1-2	-	TRBV6-5	CASSYEAEGYGYTF
TRBJ2-1	TRBD2	TRBV14	CASSQRTSGDPHEQFF
TRBJ2-5	TRBD1	TRBV7-6	CASSLPSGTEETQYF
TRBJ2-7	-	TRBV27	CASSPADSFSYEQYF
TRBJ1-3	-	TRBV7-6	CASSLPGSGNTIYF
TRBJ2-2	TRBD1	TRBV4-1	CASSLEPGGENTGELFF
TRBJ1-6	-	TRBV4-1	CASSQGGSSSPLHF
TRBJ1-5	-	TRBV7-9	CASSKDSREAQHF
TRBJ2-2	TRBD1	TRBV7-9	CASSYPGTGDGSGELFF
TRBJ2-3	TRBD1	TRBV7-9	CASSLANYRGDTQYF
TRBJ2-2	-	TRBV29-1	CSASQGGTGELFF
TRBJ2-3	TRBD1	TRBV15	CATSRDRTGSRDTQYF
TRBJ1-1	-	TRBV11-2	CASSFLGGTEAFF
TRBJ1-2	-	TRBV29-1	CSVERREDGYTF
TRBJ2-3	TRBD2	TRBV6-4	CASSEGAGGLDTQYF
TRBJ1-2	-	TRBV5-6	CASSLGRGGPYGYTF
TRBJ2-6	-	TRBV28	CASGPAGANVLTF
TRBJ1-1	-	TRBV13	CASSLQGGRTEAFF